This entry lists 5 T cell receptor beta chains sequenced from one sample in a study of T-cell reconstitution after alpha-beta-depleted transplantation in children. TCRbeta library construction was performed incorporating unique molecular identifiers. Each CDR3 protein gets one entry after TCRdb re-called the PCR reads with MiXCR. The table lists about 610,000 distinct CDR3 sequences, more than 20% of them singletons. Sequenced material: PBMCs, taken before TCRalphabeta/CD19-depleted stem cell transplant. Receptors were obtained from a boy less than two years old with Wiskott-Aldrich syndrome, due to receive a stem cell transplant.

This clonotype was picked up a small number of times. The chain couples TRBV7-3 to TRBJ1-1, with D unresolved. The V gene lost 6 bases and the J gene lost 3 bases, with 11 bases spanning the gap. The CDR3 covers 13 residues. Germline V gene sequence: CDR1 SGHTA, CDR2 FQGTGA. The CDR3 DNA follows: TGTGCCAGCAGTTCCGGGTGGGACACTGAAGCTTTCTTT. Translated, it gives CASSSGWDTEAFF.

This clonotype was detected ten times or more. The chain carries TRBV24-1 and TRBJ2-1; TRBD2 agrees at 9 bases. CDR3 length equals 14 residues. With V trimmed by 10 bases and J by 0 bases, 3 bases remained unmatched. The germline CDR1 and CDR2 sequences are KGHDR and SFDVKD. The CDR3 region is CATSSGSSYNEQFF. CDR3 nucleotides: TGTGCCACAAGTAGCGGGAGCTCCTACAATGAGCAGTTCTTC.

Turning to this clonotype: This may come from a read error, since a much larger clone is one base off. The gene calls are TRBV20-1 and TRBJ2-1; 7 nucleotides agree with TRBD2. Losses at the gene ends were 3 bases for V and 3 bases for J; bases not matched to a gene: 2. The germline V gene encodes CDR1 DFQATT and CDR2 SNEGSKA (reference sequence). This CDR3 region has 13 residues. The CDR3 loop reads CSASGRLYNEQFF. In DNA, the CDR3 is TGCAGTGCTAGCGGGAGGCTCTACAATGAGCAGTTCTTC.

This clonotype was seen a single time. The chain employs TRBV12-3 or TRBV12-4 and TRBJ1-5; D is perhaps TRBD1 (6 bases). There are 14 residues in the CDR3. V shed 3 bases and J shed 4 bases, with 10 bases lying between them. The CDR3 coding sequence is TGTGCCAGCAGTTTCCGGGACATTAATCAGCCCCAGCATTTT. Amino acids: CASSFRDINQPQHF.

The chain's CDR3 is CASSPGTSYSYEQFF. CDR3 coding DNA: TGTGCCAGCAGCCCCGGGACTAGTTACAGCTATGAGCAGTTCTTC. This chain uses TRBV7-2 with TRBJ2-1; the match to TRBD2 covers 8 bases. From germline, CDR1 is SGHTA and CDR2 FQGNSA. The CDR3 is 15 amino acids. The V and J ends lost 5 bases and 8 bases, in that order; junction bases with no gene match: 11.